This entry concerns a single T cell receptor (beta chain). These data come from a study of shared T cell receptors in the human thymus. J lost 9 bases, V lost 0 bases, and 18 bases had no gene match. This CDR3 region has 19 residues. The germline CDR1 and CDR2 sequences are SGHRS and YFSETQ. TCRdb's copy holds only in-frame clones and misses some; the assay was immunoSEQ multiplex PCR. This table has hundreds of thousands of clones, around 87% appearing once. These same records also appear under a second study, on human thymus T cells. As reported in that work: Donor material was obtained from healthy Finnish infants undergoing corrective surgery for congenital heart defects. Related research described thymic repertoires that were highly overlapping among unrelated individuals.

The rearrangement links TRBV5-1 to TRBJ2-1; 10 nucleotides align to TRBD2. Sequenced sample: thymocytes. This receptor was obtained from a boy under three years old with a congenital heart defect. The CDR3 coding sequence is TGCGCCAGCAGCTTGGGCAAACGCATTTCCGGGACTAGCGAGGCTGAGCAGTTCTTC. It encodes CASSLGKRISGTSEAEQFF.